These T cell receptor beta chains were read from a single sample in a study of shared clonotypes between healthy human individuals. TCRdb's copy holds only in-frame clones and misses some; the assay was immunoSEQ multiplex PCR. This sample has under 2,000,000 clones, with roughly 94% found just once. The sequencing input was naive CD8+ T cells sorted from blood. These receptors originate from a man between 18 and 29 years old in good health. Both conserved end residues are part of each CDR3. A D gene is named only where the DNA matches it firmly. Where a row states a size, it is once, few, many or the class of an expanded clone; other rows omit it.

TRBV19	TRBJ1-5	NA	NA	CASSISGLSNQPQHF	TGTGCCAGTAGTATCTCGGGGTTAAGCAATCAGCCCCAGCATTTT
TRBV5-4	TRBJ1-2	NA	TRBD1	CASSLSQGAVITNYGYTF	TGTGCCAGCAGCCTTTCTCAGGGGGCGGTAATAACTAACTATGGCTACACCTTC
TRBV29-1	TRBJ2-3	once	TRBD2	CSVEDPPLADYTDTQYF	TGCAGCGTTGAAGACCCCCCCCTAGCGGACTACACAGATACGCAGTATTTT
TRBV7-9	TRBJ2-7	once	NA	CASSLTEGYEQYF	TGTGCCAGCAGCTTAACCGAGGGTTACGAGCAGTACTTC
TRBV2	TRBJ2-7	NA	TRBD2	CASRGGSGRITYEQYF	TGTGCCAGCAGGGGAGGCAGCGGGAGGATAACCTACGAGCAGTACTTC
TRBV7-9	TRBJ2-1	NA	TRBD2	CASSPKAGGFNEQFF	TGTGCCAGCAGCCCGAAAGCGGGAGGTTTCAATGAGCAGTTCTTC
TRBV9	TRBJ2-7	NA	TRBD2	CASSSAGTSGEEQYF	TGTGCCAGCAGCTCCGCCGGGACTAGTGGGGAAGAGCAGTACTTC
TRBV13	TRBJ2-1	NA	TRBD2	CASSSSGAFYNEQFF	TGTGCCAGCAGCTCCAGCGGGGCATTCTACAATGAGCAGTTCTTC
TRBV28	TRBJ1-4	NA	NA	CASHKRHYDEKLFF	TGTGCCAGTCATAAAAGACACTATGATGAAAAACTGTTTTTT
TRBV10-3	TRBJ1-1	NA	TRBD1	CAISDPEGQGTNTEAFF	TGTGCCATCAGTGACCCAGAGGGACAGGGAACGAACACTGAAGCTTTCTTT
TRBV7-3	TRBJ2-3	NA	NA	CASSLSRADTQYF	TGTGCCAGCAGCTTAAGTCGGGCAGATACGCAGTATTTT
TRBV30	TRBJ2-7	once	NA	CAWSAHRDLYEQYF	TGTGCCTGGAGTGCTCACAGGGATTTGTACGAGCAGTACTTC
TRBV4-1	TRBJ2-1	NA	NA	CASGGGSDSGYNEQFF	TGCGCCAGCGGGGGGGGCTCGGATTCAGGATACAATGAGCAGTTCTTC
TRBV28	TRBJ1-1	NA	NA	CASSSSREQPNTEAFF	TGTGCCAGCAGTTCCTCAAGGGAACAACCAAACACTGAAGCTTTCTTT
TRBV4-1	TRBJ2-1	NA	TRBD2	CASSQGRREGGWVYNEQFF	TGCGCCAGCAGCCAAGGAAGGCGGGAGGGCGGCTGGGTCTACAATGAGCAGTTCTTC
TRBV5-6	TRBJ2-7	NA	NA	CASSTDGYEQYF	TGTGCCAGCAGCACTGACGGTTACGAGCAGTACTTC
TRBV9	TRBJ2-3	NA	NA	CASSGSTDTQYF	TGTGCCAGCAGCGGAAGCACAGATACGCAGTATTTT
TRBV15	TRBJ1-3	NA	NA	CATSRATTEGEAGNTIYF	TGTGCCACCAGCAGGGCTACCACAGAGGGTGAGGCTGGAAACACCATATATTTT
TRBV4-1	TRBJ2-7	NA	NA	CASSQATPSYEQYF	TGCGCCAGCAGCCAAGCTACACCCTCCTACGAGCAGTACTTC
TRBV4-3	TRBJ1-2	NA	TRBD1	CASSQGTGDSGYTF	TGCGCCAGCAGCCAAGGGACAGGGGATTCTGGCTACACCTTC
TRBV11-2	TRBJ2-7	NA	NA	CASSLDSPLESSYEQYF	TGTGCCAGCAGCTTAGATTCCCCCCTCGAGAGCTCCTACGAGCAGTACTTC
TRBV27	TRBJ2-1	NA	NA	CASRGLSSYNEQFF	TGTGCCAGCAGGGGACTGTCCTCCTACAATGAGCAGTTCTTC
TRBV5-1	TRBJ1-2	once	TRBD1	CASSPTGGEGYTF	TGCGCCAGCAGCCCGACAGGGGGCGAGGGCTACACCTTC
TRBV6-6	TRBJ2-7	NA	TRBD1	CASSYAGDSYEQYF	TGTGCCAGCAGTTACGCCGGGGACAGCTACGAGCAGTACTTC
TRBV10-3	TRBJ2-7	NA	TRBD1	CAISESEGGWEQYF	TGTGCCATCAGTGAGTCGGAAGGGGGCTGGGAGCAGTACTTC
TRBV30	TRBJ2-3	NA	NA	CAWEFGGAVDTQYF	TGTGCCTGGGAGTTTGGGGGGGCGGTGGATACGCAGTATTTT
TRBV19	TRBJ2-3	NA	NA	CASSRRLQVLPPDTQYF	TGTGCCAGTAGTAGACGGTTACAGGTACTCCCCCCAGATACGCAGTATTTT
TRBV5-6	TRBJ2-1	once	NA	CASSLPGGEQFF	TGTGCCAGCAGCCTACCCGGGGGTGAGCAGTTCTTC
TRBV5-1	TRBJ2-2	NA	TRBD2	CASSPGLAGEYTGELFF	TGCGCCAGCAGCCCGGGACTAGCGGGGGAGTACACCGGGGAGCTGTTTTTT
TRBV27	TRBJ1-2	once	NA	CASSLGGSNYGYTF	TGTGCCAGCAGTTTAGGGGGATCTAACTATGGCTACACCTTC